This entry is about one TCR beta chain. These data are taken from a study of blood T cell repertoires in COVID-19. TCRdb's table, derived via immunoSEQ multiplex PCR, lists solely in-frame clones and lacks some. The sample lists about 200,000 clones, just under 90% seen once, with around 3.7% in the top ten. The receptor comes from a woman between 25 and 40 years old with acute COVID-19. The sample taken for sequencing was PBMCs or T cells enriched from blood (not recorded which).

The CDR3 DNA reads as TGTGCCACCCAAGGGCCAGGGGACTATAATTCACCCCTCCACTTT. This gives the protein CATQGPGDYNSPLHF. V gene TRBV19 combines with J gene TRBJ1-6, with D perhaps matching TRBD1 (6 bases). Germline loops: CDR1 LNHDA, CDR2 SQIVND (reference sequence). V lost 10 bases to trimming and J lost 3 bases, with 16 bases between them. This CDR3 has 15 amino acids.